Shown below are 14 T cell receptor beta chains from a single sample sequenced in a study of response to subunit inactivated influenza vaccine. TCRdb used MiXCR to reprocess the RT-PCR reads, holding one entry per CDR3 protein. This sample has around 750,000 distinct CDR3 sequences, with 20% to 25% found just once. Here the sequenced sample was PBMCs from blood, taken roughly 5 days after vaccination. Receptors originate from a man aged 50 to 59 who received an inactivated influenza vaccine.

The V call is TRBV12-3 or TRBV12-4, the J call TRBJ1-2, with a possible D match to TRBD1 (5 bases). Between the trimmed V and J ends, which lost 6 bases and 7 bases, there was a span of 15 bases. CDR3 length: 13 residues. The CDR3 DNA reads TGTGCCAGCAGGTTGGGGGAGAGTAGTGGCTACACCTTC. It yields the protein CASRLGESSGYTF.

This clonotype was counted ten times or more. The chain is built from TRBV29-1 and TRBJ2-1, with 7 bases identical to TRBD1. V shed 7 bases, J shed 9 bases, and the junction held 6 bases outside the gene matches. The CDR3 runs 11 residues. Germline V gene lookup returns CDR1 SQVTM and CDR2 ANQGSEA. The CDR3 reads CSALDRAEQFF. CDR3 DNA: TGCAGCGCTCTCGACAGGGCTGAGCAGTTCTTC.

This clonotype was seen a few times. The chain uses TRBV9 and TRBJ2-7, with D unclear. The CDR3 runs to 15 residues. V dropped 0 bases and J dropped 0 bases, with 10 bases sitting between them. The germline CDR1 and CDR2 sequences are SGDLS and YYNGEE. The CDR3 spells CASSVAPYSSYEQYF. CDR3 in DNA: TGTGCCAGCAGCGTAGCGCCGTACAGCTCCTACGAGCAGTACTTC.

The chain joins TRBV6-2 or TRBV6-3 to TRBJ1-1; D is possibly TRBD1 (6 bases). Germline CDR1 reads MNHEY; CDR2 reads SVGEGT. The V gene lost 6 bases and the J gene lost 5 bases, with 13 bases spanning the gap. There are 13 residues in the CDR3. CDR3 residues: CASRPTGKTEAFF. The CDR3 DNA is TGTGCCAGCAGGCCGACAGGTAAAACTGAAGCTTTCTTT.

The genes are TRBV5-1 and TRBJ1-1; 8 bases are shared with TRBD1. The CDR3 contains 15 residues. The V gene end was trimmed by 2 bases and the J gene end by 0 bases; junction bases not matched to a gene: 3. Germline-derived CDR1 and CDR2 are SGHRS and YFSETQ. CDR3 amino acids: CASSFDRGLNTEAFF. CDR3 DNA sequence: TGCGCCAGCAGCTTTGACAGGGGCTTGAACACTGAAGCTTTCTTT.

The rearrangement uses TRBV10-3 and TRBJ2-7; D is possibly TRBD1 (7 bases). Germline-derived CDR1 and CDR2 are ENHRY and SYGVKD. The CDR3 sequence is 13 residues long. V lost 6 bases, J lost 1 base, and 10 bases lay in between. This CDR3 reads CAIRGGQSYEQYF. The CDR3 bases are TGTGCCATCAGGGGGGGACAGTCCTACGAGCAGTACTTC.

The rearrangement joins TRBV25-1 to TRBJ2-3, with D tentatively TRBD2 (5 bases). CDR1 and CDR2 (germline): MGHDK, SYGVNS. Trimming left V 3 bases short and J 3 bases short, with 13 bases between. The CDR3 runs 15 residues. The CDR3 DNA reads as TGTGCCAGCAGTGATTGGGCGGGCCCAACAGATACGCAGTATTTT. Translation: CASSDWAGPTDTQYF.

The CDR3 region is CASSPGLAFGELFF. The CDR3 DNA sequence: TGTGCCAGCAGTCCAGGACTAGCATTCGGGGAGCTGTTTTTT. V and J are TRBV14 and TRBJ2-2, with 8 bases matching TRBD2. Trimming cost V 6 bases and J 7 bases; bases outside gene matches: 7. CDR1 SGHDN and CDR2 FVKESK come from the germline V gene. The CDR3 consists of 14 residues.

This chain joins TRBV3-1 and TRBJ2-7; the D is unclear. Trimming cost V 10 bases and J 2 bases, with 21 bases left between them. Germline CDR1 and CDR2: LGHDT and YNNKEL (reference sequence). CDR3 length equals 15 residues. CDR3 coding DNA: TGTGCCACCTGCAAAGAGGCGTCTTTTACCTACGAGCAGTACTTC. Translated: CATCKEASFTYEQYF.

This clonotype showed up just a few times. This sequence joins TRBV28 and TRBJ1-5; D call uncertain. V shed 7 bases and J shed 11 bases, with 15 bases lying between them. CDR1 is MDHEN, CDR2 SYDVKM, per germline. The CDR3 contains 12 residues. CDR3 in DNA: TGTGCCAGCAAAGGATTGAGGTGGACCCAGCATTTT. This codes for CASKGLRWTQHF.

This chain uses TRBV7-9 with TRBJ2-2; D is uncertain. Germline CDR1 reads SEHNR; CDR2 reads FQNEAQ (reference sequence). This CDR3 contains 14 residues. Trimming shortened V by 5 bases and J by 6 bases, and 13 bases separated the two germline ends. The CDR3 here is CASSPAHPAGELFF. As DNA, the CDR3 is TGTGCCAGCAGCCCGGCCCATCCCGCCGGGGAGCTGTTTTTT.

The rearrangement links TRBV7-8 to TRBJ1-1; D remains ambiguous. In germline, CDR1 is SGHVS, CDR2 FQNEAQ. V was pared by 6 bases and J by 5 bases, with 13 bases between. The CDR3 has 13 amino acids. CDR3 loop: CASRGRRETEAFF. DNA of the CDR3: TGTGCCAGCAGGGGTAGGAGGGAAACTGAAGCTTTCTTT.

In this sample, this clonotype turned up once. The chain employs TRBV7-9 and TRBJ1-2, with unresolved D. Germline CDR1 and CDR2: SEHNR and FQNEAQ (reference sequence). CDR3 length equals 12 residues. V was clipped by 3 bases and J by 11 bases, with 13 bases between them. For the CDR3, the DNA is TGTGCCAGCAGCTTCATAGGTACCATATACACCTTC. Translated: CASSFIGTIYTF.

The chain combines TRBV11-3 with TRBJ2-7, with 11 bases matching TRBD2. Germline CDR1 reads SGHNT; CDR2 reads YENEEA. The junction had 8 bases not matched to a gene; V was cut back by 5 bases and J by 5 bases. The CDR3 totals 15 residues. CDR3 nucleotide sequence: TGTGCCAGCAGCCCACGACTAGCGGGGTATAACGAGCAGTACTTC. Translating gives CASSPRLAGYNEQYF.